One sample yielded the 6 T cell receptor beta chains listed below, sequenced in a study of cytomegalovirus exposure and HLA in healthy donors. It was with 60 Vbeta and 13 Jbeta primers that the PCR ran. Libraries were prepared by immunoSEQ multiplex PCR; TCRdb keeps only in-frame clonotypes and omits some of them. The data show under 200,000 clones, roughly 82% seen once. Sequencing was performed on PBMCs. The receptors were gathered from a man aged 45-65 years in good health and CMV-seropositive.

The CDR3 loop reads CASSDGTVYGYTF. Here the CDR3 DNA reads TGTGCCAGCAGTGATGGGACAGTCTATGGCTACACCTTC. This chain uses TRBV6-4 with TRBJ1-2, with 7 bases fitting TRBD1. CDR3 length: 13 residues. The V gene end was trimmed by 3 bases and the J gene end by 4 bases; junction bases not matched to a gene: 2. The germline CDR1 and CDR2 sequences are MRHNA and SNTAGT.

V and J are TRBV5-1 and TRBJ2-3, with 7 bases that match TRBD1. Trimming cost V 4 bases and J 3 bases; bases outside gene matches: 2. Germline V CDR1 and CDR2: SGHRS, YFSETQ. This CDR3 region has 13 residues. The CDR3 region is CASSPGGTDTQYF. CDR3 in DNA: TGCGCCAGCAGCCCAGGGGGAACAGATACGCAGTATTTT.

The rearrangement joins TRBV5-1 to TRBJ1-1; D unclear. This CDR3 is 15 amino acids long. Germline V lookup: CDR1 SGHRS, CDR2 YFSETQ. Trimming cost V 0 bases and J 4 bases, with 13 bases left between them. CDR3 DNA: TGCGCCAGCAGCTTGGTGGCCGGGCGGGGCACTGAAGCTTTCTTT. This encodes CASSLVAGRGTEAFF.

The chain has TRBV4-2 and TRBJ1-2; the D gene is possibly TRBD1 (6 bases). The V gene's germline CDR1 is LGHNA and CDR2 YNFKEQ. Trimming removed 2 bases at V and 0 bases at J, with 10 bases between. The CDR3 runs to 15 residues. CDR3 bases: TGTGCCAGCAGCCAAAGGACAGCTACTAACTATGGCTACACCTTC. Translation: CASSQRTATNYGYTF.

This chain uses TRBV28 with TRBJ2-4; D may be TRBD2 (5 bases). V lost 5 bases and J 7 bases, leaving 15 bases between the germline ends. Germline-derived CDR1 and CDR2 are MDHEN and SYDVKM. This CDR3 contains 14 residues. The CDR3 region has the DNA TGTGCCAGCAGTGCGACCGGCCCGGGGAACATTCAGTACTTC. Translation: CASSATGPGNIQYF.

This clone was counted a few times. The rearrangement uses TRBV7-8 and TRBJ2-7; the match to TRBD1 covers 7 bases. V lost 0 bases, J lost 3 bases, and 5 bases stayed unmatched. CDR1 and CDR2 from the germline V gene are SGHVS and FQNEAQ. This CDR3 has 15 residues. The CDR3 loop reads CASSLAGTAFYEQYF. The CDR3 DNA follows: TGTGCCAGCAGCTTAGCTGGGACAGCCTTCTACGAGCAGTACTTC.